This T cell receptor beta chain came from a study of memory CD4+ T cells and cytomegalovirus serostatus. For this clone: What it recognizes is unknown.

Whole-study results and caveats: About 40% of the roughly 160 known CMV-associated TCRbeta sequences appeared in CD4+ memory.

CDR1 and CDR2 (germline): LNHNV, YYDKDF (reference sequence). Trimming took 0 bases from V and 3 from J, leaving 12 bases between them. The CDR3 extends over 15 amino acids. Original handling: Out-of-frame sequences were removed, leaving 2,204,828 distinct TCRbeta sequences. TCRdb's copy holds only in-frame clones and misses some; the assay was immunoSEQ multiplex PCR. That table supplies the V and J calls and clone size; D and trimming were determined from the DNA. The repertoire holds fewer than 50,000 clones, with 76% as singletons. Single viable CD3+CD4+CD8-CD45RO+ cells were sorted as the memory CD4+ T cells.

Specimen: memory CD4+ T cells from blood. This sequence joins TRBV15 and TRBJ2-7; a possible D gene is TRBD2 (6 bases). The source is an adult in good health and CMV-seronegative. DNA of the CDR3: TGTGCCACCAGCAGAGATAGTGCGGGAAGCTACGAGCAGTACTTC. Translated, it gives CATSRDSAGSYEQYF.